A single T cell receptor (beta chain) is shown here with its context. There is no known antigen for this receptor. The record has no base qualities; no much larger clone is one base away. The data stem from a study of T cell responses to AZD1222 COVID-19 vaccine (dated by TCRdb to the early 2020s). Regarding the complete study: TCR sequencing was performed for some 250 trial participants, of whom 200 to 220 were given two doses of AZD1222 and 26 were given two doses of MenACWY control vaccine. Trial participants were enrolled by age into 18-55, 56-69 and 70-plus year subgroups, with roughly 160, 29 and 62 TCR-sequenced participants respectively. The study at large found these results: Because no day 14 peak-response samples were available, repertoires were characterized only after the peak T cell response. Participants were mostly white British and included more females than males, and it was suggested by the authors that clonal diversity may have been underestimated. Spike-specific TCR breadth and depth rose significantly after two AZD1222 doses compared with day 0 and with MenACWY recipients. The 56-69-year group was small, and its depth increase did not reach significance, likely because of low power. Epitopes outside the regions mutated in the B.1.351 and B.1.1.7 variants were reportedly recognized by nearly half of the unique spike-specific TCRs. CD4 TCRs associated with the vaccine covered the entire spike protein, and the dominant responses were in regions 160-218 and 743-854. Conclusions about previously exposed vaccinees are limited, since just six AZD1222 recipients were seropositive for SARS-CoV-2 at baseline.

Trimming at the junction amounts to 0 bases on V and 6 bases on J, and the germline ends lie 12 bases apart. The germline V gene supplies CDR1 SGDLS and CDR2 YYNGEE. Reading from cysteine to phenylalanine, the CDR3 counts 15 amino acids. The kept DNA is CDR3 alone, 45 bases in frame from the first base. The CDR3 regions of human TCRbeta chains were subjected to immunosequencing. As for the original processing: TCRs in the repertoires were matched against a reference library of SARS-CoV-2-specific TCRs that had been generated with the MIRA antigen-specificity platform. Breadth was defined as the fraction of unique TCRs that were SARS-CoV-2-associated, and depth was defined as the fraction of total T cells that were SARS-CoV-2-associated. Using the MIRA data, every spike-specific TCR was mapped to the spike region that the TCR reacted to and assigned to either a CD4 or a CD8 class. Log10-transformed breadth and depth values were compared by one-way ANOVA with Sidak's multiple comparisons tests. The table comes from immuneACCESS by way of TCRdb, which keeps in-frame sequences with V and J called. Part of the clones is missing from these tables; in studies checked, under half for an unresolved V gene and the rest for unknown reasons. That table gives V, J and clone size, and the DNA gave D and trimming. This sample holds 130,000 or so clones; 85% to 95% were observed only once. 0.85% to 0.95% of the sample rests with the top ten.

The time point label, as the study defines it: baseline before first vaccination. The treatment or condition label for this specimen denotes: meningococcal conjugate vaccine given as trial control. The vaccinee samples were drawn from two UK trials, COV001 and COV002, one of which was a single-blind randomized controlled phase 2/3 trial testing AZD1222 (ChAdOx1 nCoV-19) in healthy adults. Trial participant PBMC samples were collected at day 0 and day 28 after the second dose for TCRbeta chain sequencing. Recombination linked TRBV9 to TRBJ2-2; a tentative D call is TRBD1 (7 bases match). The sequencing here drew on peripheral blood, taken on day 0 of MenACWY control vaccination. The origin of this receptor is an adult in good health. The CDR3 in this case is CASSVEQGGSGELFF. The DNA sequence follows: TGTGCCAGCAGCGTAGAGCAGGGGGGTTCCGGGGAGCTGTTTTTT.